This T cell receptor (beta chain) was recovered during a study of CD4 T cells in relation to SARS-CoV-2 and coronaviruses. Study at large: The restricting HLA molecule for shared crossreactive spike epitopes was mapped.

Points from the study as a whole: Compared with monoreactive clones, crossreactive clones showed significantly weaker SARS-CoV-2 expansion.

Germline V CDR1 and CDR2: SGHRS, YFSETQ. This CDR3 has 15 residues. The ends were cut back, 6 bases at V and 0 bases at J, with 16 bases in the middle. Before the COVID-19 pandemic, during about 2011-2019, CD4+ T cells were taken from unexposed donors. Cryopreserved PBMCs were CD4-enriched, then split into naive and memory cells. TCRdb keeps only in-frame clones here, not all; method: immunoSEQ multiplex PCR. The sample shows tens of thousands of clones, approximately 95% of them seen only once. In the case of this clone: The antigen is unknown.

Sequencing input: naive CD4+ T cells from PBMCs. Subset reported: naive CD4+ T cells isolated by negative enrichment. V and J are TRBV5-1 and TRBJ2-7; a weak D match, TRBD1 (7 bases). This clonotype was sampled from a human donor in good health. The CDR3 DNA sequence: TGCGCCAGCAAGCTGTGGCAGGGGGGCTCCTACGAGCAGTACTTC. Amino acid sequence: CASKLWQGGSYEQYF.